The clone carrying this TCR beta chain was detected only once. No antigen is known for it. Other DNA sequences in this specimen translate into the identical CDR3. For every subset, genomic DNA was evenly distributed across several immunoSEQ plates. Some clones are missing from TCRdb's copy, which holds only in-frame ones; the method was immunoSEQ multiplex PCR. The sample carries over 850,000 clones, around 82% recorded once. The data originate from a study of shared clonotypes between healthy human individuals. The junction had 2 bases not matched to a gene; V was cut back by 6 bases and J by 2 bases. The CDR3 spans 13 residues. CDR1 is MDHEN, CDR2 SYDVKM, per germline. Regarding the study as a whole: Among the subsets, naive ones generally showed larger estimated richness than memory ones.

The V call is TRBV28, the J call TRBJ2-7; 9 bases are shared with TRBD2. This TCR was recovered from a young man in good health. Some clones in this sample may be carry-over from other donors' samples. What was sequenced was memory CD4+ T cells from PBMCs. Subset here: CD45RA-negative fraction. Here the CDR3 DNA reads TGTGCCAGCAGACCTAGCGGGACCTACGAGCAGTACTTC. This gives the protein CASRPSGTYEQYF.